Listed below are T cell receptor beta chains from one sample, sequenced in a study of blood T cell repertoires in COVID-19. The method was immunoSEQ multiplex PCR; TCRdb's version includes in-frame clones alone and lacks a portion of them. The sample yields under 85,000 clones, around 83% seen once. Sequences were obtained from peripheral blood. The receptors come from a man of 80 years or more with active or convalescent COVID-19. Each CDR3 is given with its conserved first and last residue. A D gene is named only where the DNA matches it firmly. Only some rows state a clone size, as once, few, many or a class for expanded clones.

D gene: .; V gene: TRBV9; J gene: TRBJ1-1; CDR3 length: 13; clone size: few; CDR3 DNA: TGTGCCAGCAGCCGACCGCCGGGCACTGAAGCTTTCTTT; CDR3 protein: CASSRPPGTEAFF
D gene: .; V gene: TRBV13; J gene: TRBJ1-1; CDR3 length: 15; clone size: .; CDR3 DNA: TGTGCCAGCAGCTCTCGGGGAGTCCTCGCCACTGAAGCTTTCTTT; CDR3 protein: CASSSRGVLATEAFF
D gene: .; V gene: TRBV6-2/TRBV6-3; J gene: TRBJ1-1; CDR3 length: 16; clone size: .; CDR3 DNA: TGTGCCAGCAGTTACGAACCAGGGACACCGAACACTGAAGCTTTCTTT; CDR3 protein: CASSYEPGTPNTEAFF
D gene: TRBD2; V gene: TRBV7-2; J gene: TRBJ2-3; CDR3 length: 16; clone size: .; CDR3 DNA: TGTGCCAGCAGCTTAGCGACTAGCGGGAGTACAGATACGCAGTATTTT; CDR3 protein: CASSLATSGSTDTQYF
D gene: TRBD2; V gene: TRBV7-2; J gene: TRBJ2-2; CDR3 length: 16; clone size: .; CDR3 DNA: TGTGCCAGCAGCTTAATCGCGGGAGGAGGGACCGGGGAGCTGTTTTTT; CDR3 protein: CASSLIAGGGTGELFF
D gene: TRBD1; V gene: TRBV6-5; J gene: TRBJ1-5; CDR3 length: 13; clone size: .; CDR3 DNA: TGTGCCAGCAGTAGGGACAGGGGTCAGCCCCAGCATTTT; CDR3 protein: CASSRDRGQPQHF
D gene: .; V gene: TRBV7-9; J gene: TRBJ1-3; CDR3 length: 13; clone size: .; CDR3 DNA: TGTGCCAGCAGCAGAGGGTCAGGAAACACCATATATTTT; CDR3 protein: CASSRGSGNTIYF
D gene: .; V gene: TRBV27; J gene: TRBJ1-2; CDR3 length: 13; clone size: .; CDR3 DNA: TGTGCCAGCAGCGGGGGAATCGGCTATGGCTACACCTTC; CDR3 protein: CASSGGIGYGYTF
D gene: TRBD2; V gene: TRBV3-1/TRBV3-2; J gene: TRBJ2-2; CDR3 length: 17; clone size: .; CDR3 DNA: TGTGCCAGCAGCCAAGGGTTCTCTAGCGGGAGCTCCGGGGAGCTGTTTTTT; CDR3 protein: CASSQGFSSGSSGELFF
D gene: TRBD2; V gene: TRBV5-1; J gene: TRBJ2-5; CDR3 length: 16; clone size: .; CDR3 DNA: TGCGCCAGCAGCTTGATAGCGGGAGGGAATGGGGAGACCCAGTACTTC; CDR3 protein: CASSLIAGGNGETQYF
D gene: TRBD1; V gene: TRBV10-2; J gene: TRBJ1-2; CDR3 length: 17; clone size: few; CDR3 DNA: TGCGCCAGCAGTCAAACTGGGACAGGGGGAGTTGACTATGGCTACACCTTC; CDR3 protein: CASSQTGTGGVDYGYTF
D gene: TRBD1; V gene: TRBV7-2; J gene: TRBJ1-2; CDR3 length: 13; clone size: .; CDR3 DNA: TGTGCCAGCAGCTTGGACAGGGACTATGGCTACACCTTC; CDR3 protein: CASSLDRDYGYTF
D gene: TRBD1; V gene: TRBV9; J gene: TRBJ2-7; CDR3 length: 14; clone size: .; CDR3 DNA: TGTGCCAGCAGCTCTCAGGGGGCCTCCTACGAGCAGTACTTC; CDR3 protein: CASSSQGASYEQYF
D gene: .; V gene: TRBV3-1/TRBV3-2; J gene: TRBJ2-5; CDR3 length: 16; clone size: .; CDR3 DNA: TGTGCCAGCAGCGAAGAATGGGGTCTAGCTCGGGAGACCCAGTACTTC; CDR3 protein: CASSEEWGLARETQYF
D gene: .; V gene: TRBV7-2; J gene: TRBJ1-5; CDR3 length: 14; clone size: few; CDR3 DNA: TGTGCCAGCAGCCAAAGCGGGAGCAATCAGCCCCAGCATTTT; CDR3 protein: CASSQSGSNQPQHF
D gene: TRBD2; V gene: TRBV4-1; J gene: TRBJ2-7; CDR3 length: 15; clone size: .; CDR3 DNA: TGCGCCAGCAGCCAAGCTGGACTAGCGGGGAACGAGCAGTACTTC; CDR3 protein: CASSQAGLAGNEQYF
D gene: .; V gene: TRBV7-9; J gene: TRBJ2-2; CDR3 length: 14; clone size: few; CDR3 DNA: TGTGCCAGCAGCTTGGGAGCGAACACCGGGGAGCTGTTTTTT; CDR3 protein: CASSLGANTGELFF
D gene: TRBD2; V gene: TRBV25-1; J gene: TRBJ2-1; CDR3 length: 14; clone size: .; CDR3 DNA: TGTGCCAGCAGTACTAGCGGCCTCTACAATGAGCAGTTCTTC; CDR3 protein: CASSTSGLYNEQFF
D gene: TRBD1; V gene: TRBV23-1; J gene: TRBJ2-1; CDR3 length: 14; clone size: once; CDR3 DNA: TGCGCCAGGACCCCGGGACAGGGAACCGATGAGCAGTTCTTC; CDR3 protein: CARTPGQGTDEQFF
D gene: TRBD1; V gene: TRBV4-3; J gene: TRBJ2-7; CDR3 length: 21; clone size: .; CDR3 DNA: TGCGCCAGCAGCCAAGATAGAGGACAGGGTAACTTCCCACGCCGCTCCTACGAGCAGTACTTC; CDR3 protein: CASSQDRGQGNFPRRSYEQYF
D gene: .; V gene: TRBV6-6; J gene: TRBJ1-3; CDR3 length: 13; clone size: .; CDR3 DNA: TGTGCCAGCAGTTCCCGCCAGGTCTCAACCATATATTTT; CDR3 protein: CASSSRQVSTIYF
D gene: TRBD1; V gene: TRBV6-5; J gene: TRBJ1-1; CDR3 length: 14; clone size: .; CDR3 DNA: TGTGCCAGCAGTCCCTGGACAGGGGGCGATATGGCTTTCTTT; CDR3 protein: CASSPWTGGDMAFF